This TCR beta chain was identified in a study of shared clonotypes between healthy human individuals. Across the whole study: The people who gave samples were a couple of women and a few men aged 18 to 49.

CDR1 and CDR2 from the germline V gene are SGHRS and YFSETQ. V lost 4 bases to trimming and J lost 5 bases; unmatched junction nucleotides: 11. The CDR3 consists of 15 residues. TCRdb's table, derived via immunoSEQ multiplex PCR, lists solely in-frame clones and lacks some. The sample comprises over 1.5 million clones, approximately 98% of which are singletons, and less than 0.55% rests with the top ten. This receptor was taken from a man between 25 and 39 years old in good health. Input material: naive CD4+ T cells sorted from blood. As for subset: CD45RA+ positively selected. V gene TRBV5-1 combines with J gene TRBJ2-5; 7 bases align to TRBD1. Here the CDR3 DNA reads TGCGCCAGCAGCGGGACGGGACAGAGGGGTGAGACCCAGTACTTC. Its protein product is CASSGTGQRGETQYF. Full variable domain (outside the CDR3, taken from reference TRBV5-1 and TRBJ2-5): KAGVTQTPRYLIKTRGQQVTLSCSPISGHRSVSWYQQTPGQGLQFLFEYFSETQRNKGNFPGRFSGRQFSNSRSEMNVSTLELGDSALYLCASSGTGQRGETQYFGPGTRLLVL.